This record looks at one T cell receptor beta chain sequence and its context. This CDR3 has 15 residues. CDR1 is LNHDA and CDR2 is SQIVND in the germline V gene (reference sequence). Unmatched junction bases numbered 6, after V lost 6 bases and J lost 4 bases. It was healthy bone marrow donors who served as donors. The source of the sample is a study of cytomegalovirus exposure and HLA in healthy donors. The PCR was carried out with 60 Vbeta primers and 13 Jbeta primers. Measured with immunoSEQ multiplex PCR; TCRdb has only the in-frame clones, and not every one. The sample yields tens of thousands of clones, about 76% seen once.

This chain uses TRBV19 with TRBJ2-1, with 10 bases lining up with TRBD1. This TCR was recovered from a man in his fifties or sixties in good health and CMV-seronegative. The sample comprised PBMCs. Written as DNA, the CDR3 is TGTGCCAGTAGCCCCAGGACAGGGGGGTACAATGAGCAGTTCTTC. It translates to CASSPRTGGYNEQFF.